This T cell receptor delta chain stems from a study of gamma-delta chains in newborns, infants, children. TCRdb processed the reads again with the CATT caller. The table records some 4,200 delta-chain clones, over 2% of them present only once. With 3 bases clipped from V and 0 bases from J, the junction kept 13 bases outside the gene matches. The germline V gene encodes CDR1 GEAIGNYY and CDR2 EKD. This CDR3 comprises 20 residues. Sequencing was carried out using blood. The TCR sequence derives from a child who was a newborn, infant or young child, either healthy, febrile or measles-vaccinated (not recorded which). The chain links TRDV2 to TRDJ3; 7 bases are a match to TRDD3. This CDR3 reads CACDPILGMPSSWDTRQMFF. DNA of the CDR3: TGTGCCTGTGACCCGATACTGGGGATGCCGAGCTCCTGGGACACCCGACAGATGTTTTTC.